This TCR beta chain was obtained from a study of cytomegalovirus exposure and HLA in healthy donors (dated by TCRdb to between 2016 and 2019). Study-wide context: An earlier analysis of some 600 of the donors reported under 300 Gb of sequence data and 95 million to 130 million unique TCR beta sequences obtained from roughly 180 million T cells. In addition to the first cohort of approximately 650 subjects, a separate validation cohort of about 120 different subjects was used. The number of donors typed differed by locus, with about 629-630 for A, B, C, DRB1 and DQB1, 522 for DQA1, under 610 for DPA1, and about 450 for DPB1. An early release that covered about 600 HLA-typed donors contained about 300 gigabases of sequencing data and around 85 million unique TCR sequences. HLA typing covered class I and class II loci at four-digit resolution. Donor age, sex, ethnicity and CMV serostatus were compiled together with the repertoire data. In an earlier analysis of about 590 of the donors, high-throughput TCR beta sequencing was used to judge whether each TCR beta V gene segment behaved as functional or pseudogenic. Rather than using new phenotypic data, the later analysis identified candidate immune exposures from TCR beta sequences and from how often those sequences occurred across donors. Several DR-DQ haplotypes were treated as single units for association and clustering because of strong linkage in the cohort. All discovery cohort repertoires had been generated on a single sequencing platform. In a later genetic analysis, genome-wide SNP genotypes for about three fifths of the roughly 670 donors were used, and that subset was treated as a discovery cohort. The study used immunosequencing to profile the T cell repertoires of some 600 subjects and linked those repertoires to cytomegalovirus serostatus. The study combined high-throughput TCR immunosequencing, statistical association of individual TCRs with disease status, and machine learning to predict cytomegalovirus infection status. The aim of the study was to test whether cataloging public T cell receptors could identify signatures of past pathogen exposure. Of the roughly 400 genotyped donors, approximately 83% fell in the genetic ancestry cluster associated with self-reported Caucasian donors. A later analysis re-analyzed previously published TCR beta repertoires from 660 or so donors and added high-resolution HLA genotyping to study TCR occurrence patterns. Across approximately 420 genotyped donors of the cohort, an average of 235,054 unique TCR beta nucleotide sequences per donor were sequenced, and roughly a sixth of those sequences were non-productive.

Library method: the immunoSEQ multiplex PCR assay. A mixture of 60 forward primers for TCR Vbeta segments and 13 reverse primers for TCR Jbeta segments was used in the multiplex PCR. The CDR3 region of rearranged TCR beta genes was amplified from genomic DNA by a multiplex PCR assay. On the Illumina HiSeq System, the amplified TCR beta libraries were sequenced as 87-base-pair reads. The authors' pipeline ran thus. Across the 600 to 700 repertoires, a later analysis counted about 81 million unique TCR beta chains, 9.5 million to 13 million of which were shared by at least two donors. Raw reads were error-corrected and collapsed into unique sequences by a nearest-neighbor algorithm in which closely related sequences were merged to remove PCR and sequencing errors. Alignment of CDR3 sequences to IMGT reference sequences was used to assign V, D and J gene segments. For a sequence to be retained, at least a six-nucleotide match to both a V gene segment and a J gene segment was required. A rearrangement was called productive if the CDR3 had no stop codons and remained in frame with V and J, and every other rearrangement was called non-productive. Following IMGT convention, CDR3 was defined as the stretch from the second conserved V-encoded cysteine up to the conserved J-encoded phenylalanine. The earlier analysis of more than 450 of the donors excluded sequences that lacked an unambiguous match to a single V gene segment. In an earlier analysis of 587 of the donors, V segments were called functional above 56.7% productive rearrangements and were called segregating when the between-donor standard deviation exceeded 5%. To diagnose cytomegalovirus status from the catalog of TCR beta chain sequences, a statistical classification framework was built. V and J gene assignment, in a later analysis, came from comparing TCR nucleotide sequences with IMGT/GENE-DB human TR gene sequences. In a later analysis, CDR3 sequences and most-parsimonious VDJ recombination scenarios were assigned using the TCRdist pipeline. In a later analysis, each TCR beta chain was defined by its CDR3 amino acid sequence together with its V-gene family, and reads without a unique V-gene family were excluded. As a way to deal with suspected cross-contamination and a sequencing artifact, a later analysis dropped roughly 620 nucleotide sequences that were highly shared and had low generation probability. In a later analysis, a clonal expansion index for each public chain was calculated from normalized within-repertoire ranks of inferred template counts. In a later analysis, generation probabilities were computed with a VDJ recombination model fitted to out-of-frame rearrangements, and the resulting probabilities were checked against IGoR. In a later analysis, hypergeometric tests were used to score TCR-TCR, TCR-HLA and TCR-CMV co-occurrence, with a repertoire-size bias correction applied to TCR pairs. In a later analysis, false discovery rates were estimated by permuting HLA or CMV assignments 20 times. In a later analysis, co-occurring TCRs were grouped using DBSCAN, with TCRdist sequence similarity added in when clustering inside HLA-allele-positive subsets. For co-occurrence clustering, repertoires with fewer than 30,000 or more than 120,000 public chains were excluded, along with roughly 5 repertoires with anomalous nucleotide sharing. TCRdb's version of the immuneACCESS table is confined to in-frame rearrangements and falls short of the full clone set. An unresolved V gene accounts for under half of the shortfall where checked; the remainder is of unknown origin. V and J calls plus clone size are reproduced from that table; the DNA served to infer D and trimming. The sample table lists tens of thousands of clones, approximately 78% of them with a count of one. Together, the top ten hold 1.9% of the sample.

Turning to this clone: It lacks a known antigen. Nothing much larger sits one base from this clone, and base qualities are not available.

The cohort consisted of approximately 670 healthy bone marrow donors. At the time of sampling, every cohort member was nominally healthy, though immune exposures that went unrecorded were likely present. The donor was CMV seronegative and belonged to the group of several hundred seronegative cohort members. Each donor provided a peripheral blood sample, and peripheral blood mononuclear cells were used for TCR beta sequencing. Genomic DNA extraction from the blood cell samples was performed with the Qiagen DNeasy Blood Extraction Kit. From the cysteine through the phenylalanine, the CDR3 covers 15 amino acids. Of the read, only the CDR3 DNA is kept; its 45 bases are in frame from base 1. Cut back by 4 bases and 1 base, the V and J ends lie 8 bases apart. CDR1 SGHAT and CDR2 FQDESV were looked up in the germline V gene (reference sequence). General study outcomes and caveats: In an earlier analysis of approximately 590 of the donors, most TCR beta V segments were observed in productive rearrangements about 87% or about 30% of the time, broadly matching IMGT annotations. Some IMGT-functional V segments, including TRBV6-2 and TRBV6-3, could not be distinguished by the 87-base-pair reads and were therefore excluded. Compared with the 666-donor mean, donors in an Asian-associated ancestry cluster had fewer N-insertions in productive TCRs, according to a later genetic analysis. According to the authors, the approach could potentially be generalized to other disease states and immunological phenotypes. Specific HLA alleles were associated with roughly 16,000 TCR beta sequences at a false discovery rate of 0.05 in a later analysis. The sequencing pipeline was judged likely to have produced a cluster of highly shared sequence variants as a technical artifact. HLA typing was unavailable for some donors at each locus, so association tests used only the typed subset. When HLA alleles, especially DR and DQ, strongly co-occurred, TCR associations were difficult to assign to individual alleles. Linkage disequilibrium might explain the correlated functional status among segregating V segments, but an unknown experimental factor could not be excluded. While some public TCRs were present in many individuals, most TCR sequences turned up only very rarely across donors. The classifier was reported to diagnose cytomegalovirus status with high specificity and sensitivity in both the original cohort and the validation cohort. In the study, roughly 160 TCR beta chains were listed as associated with cytomegalovirus. In a later analysis, HLA-associated TCR beta chains were found to be more clonally expanded and to have lower generation probabilities than equally common non-associated chains. Because counts were too low, about 18 rarely observed V segments, including chromosome 9 orphons, were excluded from the earlier analysis of 587 of the donors. Several of the top co-occurrence clusters appeared to be linked to parvovirus B19, influenza, CMV and Epstein-Barr virus, according to a later analysis. This cohort had only TCR beta chains sequenced, and the lack of alpha or paired-chain data limited which features could be detected. The presence/absence analyses assumed that sequencing depth was roughly uniform across donors, and that assumption may not be true. CMV serostatus was the only immune exposure information available for the cohort. In a later genetic analysis, a missense DCLRE1C variant was associated with V-gene and J-gene trimming of TCR beta chains, and the association was replicated in an independent cohort. A later analysis found that most CMV-associated TCR beta chains appeared HLA-restricted, with HLA associations seemingly driven largely by CMV exposure. A later analysis found that TCR association rates varied across HLA loci, with DRB1 alleles showing the most associated TCRs and HLA-C alleles the fewest. A further reported finding was that TCR beta sequences accurately predicted the HLA-A and HLA-B alleles for most subjects in the first cohort. In vitro tests confirmed that three of the cytomegalovirus-associated TCR beta chains recognize cytomegalovirus antigens.

The sequence derives from a man between 18 and 35 years old in good health and CMV-seronegative. Sequencing was carried out using PBMCs. The sequence joins TRBV11-1 to TRBJ2-6, with no D gene named confidently. CDR3 protein: CASSSSVSGANVLTF. The sequence in DNA is TGTGCCAGCAGCTCCTCAGTGTCTGGGGCCAACGTCCTGACTTTC.